The 12 T cell receptor beta chains given below trace back to one sample, sequenced in a study of molecular identifiers for immune sequencing clone quantification. TCRdb used MiXCR to reprocess the PCR reads, holding one entry per CDR3 protein. This sample has 79,000 or so distinct CDR3 sequences, with 25% found just once. The sequenced sample consisted of naive CD8+ T cells from blood, with Jurkat cell RNA spiked in. Subset meaning: FACS-sorted CD8+CD4-CCR7+CD45RA+ naive T cells. The receptors shown here come from a human donor in good health. Some libraries in this study had Jurkat cell RNA spiked in.

In this sample, this clonotype turned up once. A much larger clonotype is one base distant, so this may be a read error. The chain combines TRBV27 with TRBJ2-3, with D tentatively TRBD2 (6 bases). In germline, CDR1 is MNHEY, CDR2 SMNVEV (reference sequence). The CDR3 extends over 18 amino acids. Here the CDR3 DNA reads TGTGCCAGCGGTTTATTGGTTGGCGGGGACCGCACCACAGATACGCAGTATTTT. Protein: CASGLLVGGDRTTDTQYF.

As regards this clonotype: One base away lies a much larger clone, so this may be a sequencing read error. The V and J genes are TRBV12-3 or TRBV12-4 and TRBJ2-3; unclear D gene. The CDR3 is 15 residues long. CDR3 protein: CVSSLGYSDTDTQYF. In nucleotides, the CDR3 is TGTGTCAGCAGTTTGGGCTACTCGGACACAGATACGCAGTATTTT.

Turning to this clonotype: Being one base from a much bigger clone, this may be a read error. The chain has TRBV6-1 and TRBJ1-4, with a weak D call TRBD1 (6 bases). Germline values: CDR1 MNHNS, CDR2 SASEGT. This CDR3 contains 15 residues. V was trimmed by 4 bases and J by 5 bases, leaving 14 bases between them. CDR3 in DNA: TGTGCCAGCAGTGGAAGGACAGAGTTAAATGAAAAACTGTTTTTT. It codes for CASSGRTELNEKLFF.

Details on this clonotype: A much larger clone lies a single base off, so this may be a read error. The chain combines TRBV2 with TRBJ1-2, with no clear D. Between the trimmed V and J ends, which lost 2 bases and 3 bases, there was a span of 4 bases. Germline V gene lookup returns CDR1 SNHLY and CDR2 FYNNEI. This CDR3 comprises 12 residues. The CDR3 DNA sequence: TGTGCCAGCAGTGAACAGCACTATGGCTACACCTTC. Amino acid sequence: CASSEQHYGYTF. Together with reference TRBV2 and TRBJ1-2, the CDR3 gives the full variable domain: EPEVTQTPSHQVTQMGQEVILRCVPISNHLYFYWYRQILGQKVEFLVSFYNNEISEKSEIFDDQFSVERPDGSNFTLKIRSTKLEDSAMYFCASSEQHYGYTFGSGTRLTVV.

This clonotype was found a few times. The rearrangement uses TRBV6-1 and TRBJ1-1; possibly TRBD1 for D (5 bases). V lost 8 bases, J lost 0 bases, and 10 bases lay in between. From germline, CDR1 is MNHNS and CDR2 SASEGT. The CDR3 consists of 13 residues. The CDR3 nucleotides read TGTGCCAGCGAGGGACGGATGAACACTGAAGCTTTCTTT. Protein sequence: CASEGRMNTEAFF.

The chain carries TRBV12-3 or TRBV12-4 and TRBJ2-1, with D unclear. The CDR3 loop spans 12 amino acids. Trimming removed 1 base from V and 9 bases from J, with 7 bases in between. CDR3 DNA: TGTGCCAGCAGTTTAGTCAGATCTGAGCAGTTCTTC. Protein product: CASSLVRSEQFF.

This clonotype was detected ten times or more. This sequence joins TRBV20-1 and TRBJ2-1; 12 bases fit TRBD2. CDR1 DFQATT and CDR2 SNEGSKA come from the germline V gene (reference sequence). Trimming removed 5 bases from V and 9 bases from J; junction bases left unmatched: 8. The CDR3 totals 14 residues. The CDR3 spells CSALTLAGGAEQFF. The CDR3 DNA is TGCAGTGCTCTAACACTAGCGGGAGGAGCTGAGCAGTTCTTC.

This clonotype was seen a few times. Since a much larger clone is just one base distant, this may be a read error. This chain joins TRBV29-1 and TRBJ2-5, with 7 bases matching TRBD2. V dropped 1 base and J dropped 9; count of bases not matched to a gene: 8. Looked up from germline, CDR1 is SQVTM and CDR2 is ANQGSEA. This CDR3 spans 13 amino acids. In nucleotides, the CDR3 is TGCAGCGTTGAAGGAGGGAGCGGGGAGCCCCAGTACTTC. It translates to CSVEGGSGEPQYF.

The chain combines TRBV5-3 with TRBJ2-1; D tentatively reads TRBD1 or TRBD2 (5 bases each). TRBV5-3 is an ORF; its function is uncertain. The CDR3 is 15 residues long. Trimming removed 8 bases at V and 0 bases at J, with 15 bases between. This CDR3 reads CASSQGGGSYNEQFF. CDR3 bases: TGTGCCAGCAGCCAGGGTGGGGGCTCCTACAATGAGCAGTTCTTC.

This clonotype was found many times. The chain recombines TRBV4-3 with TRBJ2-7; 7 bases are shared with TRBD2. The germline V gene has CDR1 LGHNA and CDR2 YSLEER. Germline trimming cut 2 bases from V and 3 bases from J; bases unmatched to any gene: 4. The CDR3 length is 14 residues. The CDR3 loop is CASSQRREYYEQYF. The CDR3 DNA reads as TGCGCCAGCAGCCAACGGCGGGAGTACTACGAGCAGTACTTC.

This clonotype was seen repeatedly, ten times or more. This chain connects TRBV29-1 to TRBJ1-2; no definite D call. Per the germline V gene, CDR1 is SQVTM and CDR2 is ANQGSEA. CDR3 length: 13 residues. V shed 7 bases and J shed 8 bases, with 20 bases lying between them. The CDR3 nucleotides are TGCAGCGCTCTGGAGCCTGGTCTAGGGGGCTACACCTTC. Protein sequence: CSALEPGLGGYTF.

This clonotype has ten or more counts. V usage is TRBV7-6 and J usage is TRBJ2-5, with 8 bases fitting TRBD2. CDR1 is SGHVS, CDR2 FNYEAQ, per germline. The J segment lost 4 bases and the V segment lost 5 bases, leaving 9 bases of the junction unmatched. The CDR3 is 15 amino acids. CDR3 in DNA: TGTGCCAGCAGCGCCGCCGCGGGAGGTTCAGAGACCCAGTACTTC. This codes for CASSAAAGGSETQYF.